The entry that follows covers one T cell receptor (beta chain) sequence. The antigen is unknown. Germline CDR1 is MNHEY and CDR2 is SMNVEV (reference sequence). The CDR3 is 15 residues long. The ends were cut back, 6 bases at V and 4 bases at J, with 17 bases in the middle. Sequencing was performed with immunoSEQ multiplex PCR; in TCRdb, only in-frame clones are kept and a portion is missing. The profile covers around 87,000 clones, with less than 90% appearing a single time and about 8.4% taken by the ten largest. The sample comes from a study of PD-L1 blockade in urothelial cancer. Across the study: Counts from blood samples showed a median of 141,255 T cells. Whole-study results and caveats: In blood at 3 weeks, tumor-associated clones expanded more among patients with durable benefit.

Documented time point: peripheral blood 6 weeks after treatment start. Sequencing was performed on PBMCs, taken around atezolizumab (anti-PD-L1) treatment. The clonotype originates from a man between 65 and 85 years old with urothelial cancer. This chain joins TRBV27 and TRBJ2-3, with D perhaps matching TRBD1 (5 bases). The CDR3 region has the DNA TGTGCCAGCAGACCCATAGGGGATACTGCAGATACGCAGTATTTT. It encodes CASRPIGDTADTQYF.